The source of this T cell receptor (beta chain) is a study of beta chain features in type 1 diabetes. Losses at the gene ends were 3 bases for V and 7 bases for J; bases not matched to a gene: 14. Germline V CDR1 and CDR2: SGHRS, YFSETQ. The CDR3 is made up of 16 amino acids. Expressed TCRB transcripts were sequenced, since all the RNA that had been isolated was reverse transcribed. Some clones are missing from TCRdb's copy, which holds only in-frame ones; the method was immunoSEQ multiplex PCR. The sample consists of approximately 300,000 clones, around 10% of them appearing once. The chain is built from TRBV5-1 and TRBJ1-2; 8 bases line up with TRBD1. This TCR derives from a woman younger than 45 in good health. Sequenced material: naive CD4+ T cells from blood. In nucleotides, the CDR3 is TGCGCCAGCAGCTCAACCCAAGGACAGGGACAAGGTGGCTACACCTTC. This codes for CASSSTQGQGQGGYTF.